This T cell receptor beta chain came from a study of T cell repertoires in cytomegalovirus infection. V was clipped by 6 bases and J by 6 bases; unmatched bases: 7. Germline loops: CDR1 MNHEY, CDR2 SVGAGI. The CDR3 has 13 residues. A word on this clonotype: Its target is unknown.

TCRdb reprocessed the reads via MiXCR and lists one record per CDR3 protein. The sample yields 400,000 or so distinct CDR3 sequences, roughly 30% seen once. The study's findings and limits: CMV-specific TCR beta clonotypes restricted by HLA-C dominated the ex vivo response.

The clonotype originates from a human donor in good health (CMV status not recorded). Some clones in this sample may be carry-over from other donors' samples. This chain uses TRBV6-5 with TRBJ2-7; TRBD1 matches at 8 bases. The sample was PBMCs. CDR3 DNA sequence: TGTGCCAGCAGCCCCGACAGGGGATCCGAGCAGTACTTC. Translated: CASSPDRGSEQYF.